Here is one T cell receptor (beta chain) with its context. No antigen is known for it. Purified naive CD4+ T cells were depleted of CD25+ Tregs. Study-wide results and caveats: Tumor memory CD4+ T cell TCR gene usage was found to cluster with blood and lymph node memory CD4+ cells and with lymph node naive CD4+ cells. Whole repertoires were not studied in the larger cohort, only one V-J beta rearrangement.

Full-length variable regions came from constant-region reverse primers plus semi-nested Nested Universal Primer A PCR. TCRdb re-analysed the 5' RACE reads in MiXCR, keeping a single row per CDR3 protein. The data hold some 10,000 distinct CDR3 sequences, with around 46% observed a single time. Trimming left V 9 bases short and J 1 base short, with 11 bases between. Germline V CDR1 and CDR2: KGHDR, SFDVKD. CDR3 length equals 13 residues. The genes are TRBV24-1 and TRBJ2-5; D may be TRBD2 (5 bases). This clonotype was obtained from a female donor with breast cancer. The material sequenced was tumor-infiltrating naive CD4+ T cells sorted from the breast tumor. Subset defined: naive CD4+ T cells, CD4+CD45RA+CD25-. CDR3 sequence reads: CATGEHFQETQYF. The CDR3, as DNA: TGTGCCACCGGGGAGCATTTCCAAGAGACCCAGTACTTC.